This TCR beta chain stems from a study of T cells expressing NK-cell markers. The study, taken as a whole, reports: Questions lingered over whether expanded NKG2C+ T cell clones were HCMV-specific. Similarly, these clonotypes led the CD3+CD56-NKG2C+ fraction as well in several donors.

A remark on this clonotype: Its specificity is unknown.

Germline V lookup: CDR1 SGHRS, CDR2 YFSETQ. The CDR3 has 17 amino acids. TCRdb reprocessed the 5' RACE reads, keeping one entry per CDR3 protein, no DNA. The sample features roughly 450,000 distinct CDR3 sequences, with roughly 1.4% in its top ten. V is TRBV5-1 and J is TRBJ2-4; no DNA is available, so the TRBD1 call from TCRdb remains unchecked. Sequenced sample: blood T cells: a sorted CD56 or NKG2C T cell subset, CD4+ or CD8+ T cells, or bulk PBMC T cells (not recorded which). This sequence was found in a woman between 50 and 59 years old in good health. The CDR3 protein is CASSSDYRELAKNIQYF. The whole variable domain, remainder taken from reference TRBV5-1 and TRBJ2-4, is KAGVTQTPRYLIKTRGQQVTLSCSPISGHRSVSWYQQTPGQGLQFLFEYFSETQRNKGNFPGRFSGRQFSNSRSEMNVSTLELGDSALYLCASSSDYRELAKNIQYFGAGTRLSVL.